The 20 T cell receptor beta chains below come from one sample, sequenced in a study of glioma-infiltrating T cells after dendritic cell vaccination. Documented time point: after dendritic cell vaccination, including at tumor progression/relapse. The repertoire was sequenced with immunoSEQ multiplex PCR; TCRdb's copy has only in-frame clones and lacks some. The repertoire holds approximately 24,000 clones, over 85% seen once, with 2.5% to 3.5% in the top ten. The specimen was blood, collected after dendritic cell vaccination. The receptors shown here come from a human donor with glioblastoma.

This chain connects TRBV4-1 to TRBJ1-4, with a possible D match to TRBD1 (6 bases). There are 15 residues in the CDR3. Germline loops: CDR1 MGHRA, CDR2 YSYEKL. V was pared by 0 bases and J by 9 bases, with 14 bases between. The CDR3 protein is CASSQDPAGGQKLFF. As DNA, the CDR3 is TGCGCCAGCAGCCAAGACCCGGCGGGGGGGCAAAAACTGTTTTTT.

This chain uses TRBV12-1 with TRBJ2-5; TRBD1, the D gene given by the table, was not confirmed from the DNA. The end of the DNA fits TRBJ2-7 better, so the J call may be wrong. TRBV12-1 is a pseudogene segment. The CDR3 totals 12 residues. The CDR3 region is CASIYRAHEQYF. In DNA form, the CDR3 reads TGTGCCAGCATCTACAGGGCCCACGAGCAGTACTTC.

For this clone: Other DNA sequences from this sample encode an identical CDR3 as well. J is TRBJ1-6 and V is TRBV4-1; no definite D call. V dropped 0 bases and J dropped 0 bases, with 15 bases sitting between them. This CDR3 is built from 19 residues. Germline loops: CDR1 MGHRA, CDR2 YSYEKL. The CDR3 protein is CASSQDGLEGSSYNSPLHF. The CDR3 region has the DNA TGCGCCAGCAGCCAAGATGGGCTTGAAGGCAGCTCCTATAATTCACCCCTCCACTTT.

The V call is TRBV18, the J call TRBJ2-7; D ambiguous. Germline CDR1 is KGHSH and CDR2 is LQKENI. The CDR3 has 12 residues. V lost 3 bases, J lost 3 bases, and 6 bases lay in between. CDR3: CASSPSLYEQYF. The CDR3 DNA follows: TGTGCCAGCTCACCGTCCCTCTACGAGCAGTACTTC.

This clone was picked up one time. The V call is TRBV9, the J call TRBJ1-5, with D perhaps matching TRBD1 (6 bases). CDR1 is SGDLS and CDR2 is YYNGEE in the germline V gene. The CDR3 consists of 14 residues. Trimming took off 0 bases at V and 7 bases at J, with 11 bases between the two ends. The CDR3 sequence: CASSVEGVGQPQHF. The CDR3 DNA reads TGTGCCAGCAGCGTAGAGGGGGTAGGCCAGCCCCAGCATTTT.

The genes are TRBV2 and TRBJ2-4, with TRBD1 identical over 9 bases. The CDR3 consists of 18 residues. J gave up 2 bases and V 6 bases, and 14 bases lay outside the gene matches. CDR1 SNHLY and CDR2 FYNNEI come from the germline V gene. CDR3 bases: TGTGCCAGCAGGGGTAACGGACAGGGGACGAGTTCCAAAAACATTCAGTACTTC. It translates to CASRGNGQGTSSKNIQYF.

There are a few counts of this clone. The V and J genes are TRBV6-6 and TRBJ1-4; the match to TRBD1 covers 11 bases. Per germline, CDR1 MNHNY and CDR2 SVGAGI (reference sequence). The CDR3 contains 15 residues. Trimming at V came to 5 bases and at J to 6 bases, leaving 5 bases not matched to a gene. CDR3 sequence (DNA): TGTGCCAGCAGTGGCTGGGACAGGGGGGATGAAAAACTGTTTTTT. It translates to CASSGWDRGDEKLFF.

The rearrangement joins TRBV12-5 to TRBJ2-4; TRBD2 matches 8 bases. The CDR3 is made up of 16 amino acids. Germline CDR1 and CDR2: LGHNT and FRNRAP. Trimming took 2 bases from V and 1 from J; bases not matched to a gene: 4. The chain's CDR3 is CASGLQRGLAKNIQYF. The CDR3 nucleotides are TGTGCTAGTGGTTTGCAGCGGGGGCTCGCCAAAAACATTCAGTACTTC.

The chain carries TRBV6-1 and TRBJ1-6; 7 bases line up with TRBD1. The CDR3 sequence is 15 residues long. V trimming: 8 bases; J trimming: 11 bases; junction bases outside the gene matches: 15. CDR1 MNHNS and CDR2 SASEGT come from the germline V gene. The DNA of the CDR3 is TGTGCCAGCGGTCGCCTCGCAGGGGGTCGAGCACCCCTCCACTTT. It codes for CASGRLAGGRAPLHF.

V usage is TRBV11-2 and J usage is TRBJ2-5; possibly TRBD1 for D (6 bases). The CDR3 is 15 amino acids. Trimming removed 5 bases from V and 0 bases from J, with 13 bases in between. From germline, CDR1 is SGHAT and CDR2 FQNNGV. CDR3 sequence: CASSQHRANQETQYF. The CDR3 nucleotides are TGTGCCAGCAGCCAGCACAGGGCGAACCAAGAGACCCAGTACTTC.

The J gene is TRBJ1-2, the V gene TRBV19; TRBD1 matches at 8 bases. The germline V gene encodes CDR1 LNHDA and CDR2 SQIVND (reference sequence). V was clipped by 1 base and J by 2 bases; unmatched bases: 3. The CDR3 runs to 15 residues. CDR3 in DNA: TGTGCCAGTAGTATAGCAGGACAGGGAAACTATGGCTACACCTTC. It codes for CASSIAGQGNYGYTF.

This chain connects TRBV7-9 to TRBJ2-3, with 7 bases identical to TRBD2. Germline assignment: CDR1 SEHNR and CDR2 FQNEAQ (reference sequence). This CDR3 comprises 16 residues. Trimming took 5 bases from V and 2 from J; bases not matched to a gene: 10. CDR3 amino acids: CASSRGGGRPTDTQYF. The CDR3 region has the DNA TGTGCCAGCAGCCGAGGAGGCGGGAGACCCACAGATACGCAGTATTTT.

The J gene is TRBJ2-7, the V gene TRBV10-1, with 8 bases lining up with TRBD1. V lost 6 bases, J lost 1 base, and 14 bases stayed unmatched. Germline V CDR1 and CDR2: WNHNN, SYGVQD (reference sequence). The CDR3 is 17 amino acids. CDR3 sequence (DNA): TGCGCCAGCAGACACTTATTCCCGGGACAGGATTCCTACGAGCAGTACTTC. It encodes CASRHLFPGQDSYEQYF.

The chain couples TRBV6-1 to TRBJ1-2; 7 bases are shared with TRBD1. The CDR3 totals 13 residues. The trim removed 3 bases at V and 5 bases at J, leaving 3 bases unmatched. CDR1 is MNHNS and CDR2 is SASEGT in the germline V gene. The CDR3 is CASSEGQWYGYTF. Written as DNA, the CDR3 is TGTGCCAGCAGTGAGGGACAGTGGTATGGCTACACCTTC.

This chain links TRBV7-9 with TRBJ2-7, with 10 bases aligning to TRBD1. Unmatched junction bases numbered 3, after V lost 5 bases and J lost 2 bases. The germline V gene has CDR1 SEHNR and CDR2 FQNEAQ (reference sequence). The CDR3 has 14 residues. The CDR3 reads CASSQTGGTYEQYF. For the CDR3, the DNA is TGTGCCAGCAGCCAGACAGGGGGCACCTACGAGCAGTACTTC.

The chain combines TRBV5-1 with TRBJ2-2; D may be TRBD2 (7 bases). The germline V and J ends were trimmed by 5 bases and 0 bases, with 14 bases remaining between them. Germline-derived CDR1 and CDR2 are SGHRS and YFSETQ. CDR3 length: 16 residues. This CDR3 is CASSPRGAPNTGELFF. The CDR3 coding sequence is TGCGCCAGCAGTCCCCGGGGGGCTCCGAACACCGGGGAGCTGTTTTTT.

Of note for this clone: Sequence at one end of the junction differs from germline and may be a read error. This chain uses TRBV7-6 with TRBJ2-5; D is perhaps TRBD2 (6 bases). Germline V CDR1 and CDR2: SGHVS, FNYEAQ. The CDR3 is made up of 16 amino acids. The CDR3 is CANSLRTPGVGETQYF. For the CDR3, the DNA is TGTGCCAACAGCTTACGTACTCCGGGAGTCGGAGAGACCCAGTACTTC.

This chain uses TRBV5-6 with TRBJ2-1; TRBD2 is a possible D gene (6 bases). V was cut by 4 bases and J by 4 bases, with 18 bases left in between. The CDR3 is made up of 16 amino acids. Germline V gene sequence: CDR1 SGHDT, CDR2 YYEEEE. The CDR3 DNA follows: TGTGCCAGCAGCCATTCGGAGGGCCTTCAATACAATGAGCAGTTCTTC. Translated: CASSHSEGLQYNEQFF.

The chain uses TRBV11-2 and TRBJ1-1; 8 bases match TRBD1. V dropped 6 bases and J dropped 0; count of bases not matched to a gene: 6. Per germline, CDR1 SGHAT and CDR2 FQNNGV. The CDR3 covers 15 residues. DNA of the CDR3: TGTGCCAGCAGACCTCGGACAGGGATGAACACTGAAGCTTTCTTT. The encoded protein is CASRPRTGMNTEAFF.

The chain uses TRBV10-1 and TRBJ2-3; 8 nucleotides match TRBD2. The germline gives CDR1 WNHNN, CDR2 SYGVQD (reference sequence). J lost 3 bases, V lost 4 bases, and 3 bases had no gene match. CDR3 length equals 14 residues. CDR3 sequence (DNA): TGCGCCAGCAGTGTGGGGACTAGGACAGATACGCAGTATTTT. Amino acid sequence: CASSVGTRTDTQYF.